This T cell receptor (beta chain) was observed in a study of cytomegalovirus exposure and HLA in healthy donors. Looking at the study overall: The 120 or so validation repertoires used a platform that matched the one used for the 500 to 700 first-cohort repertoires, as a later analysis reported. Study-wide results and limits: A later analysis found first-cohort TCR clusters tended to co-occur in the 120 validation repertoires.

Profiling relied on immunoSEQ multiplex PCR, and the TCRdb table lists in-frame clones only, not all of them. The data contain 200,000 to 250,000 clones, 83% of them singletons. This clone was seen once. The antigen remains unidentified. This TCR derives from a woman aged 18-29 years in good health and CMV-seronegative. The sequencing sample was made of PBMCs.

The CDR3 here is CASSLGDGNTEAFF. CDR3 nucleotides: TGTGCCAGCAGCTTAGGGGACGGGAACACTGAAGCTTTCTTT. This chain links TRBV11-2 with TRBJ1-1, with D possibly matching TRBD1 (5 bases). Deletions cut 1 base from V and 1 base from J, with 7 bases between. This CDR3 spans 14 amino acids. The germline V gene encodes CDR1 SGHAT and CDR2 FQNNGV.